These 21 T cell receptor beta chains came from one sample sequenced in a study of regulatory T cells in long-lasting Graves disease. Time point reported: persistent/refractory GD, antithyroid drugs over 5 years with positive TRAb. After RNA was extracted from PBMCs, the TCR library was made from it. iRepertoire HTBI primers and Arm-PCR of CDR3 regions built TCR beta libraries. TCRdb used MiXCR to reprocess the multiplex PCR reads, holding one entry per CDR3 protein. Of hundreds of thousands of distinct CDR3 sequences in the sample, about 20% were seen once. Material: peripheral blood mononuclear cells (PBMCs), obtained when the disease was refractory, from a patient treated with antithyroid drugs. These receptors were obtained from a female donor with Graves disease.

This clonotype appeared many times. The CDR3 DNA is TGTGCCAGCAGTTCGTGGGACAGCTACAATCAGCCCCAGCATTTT. Translating gives CASSSWDSYNQPQHF. This chain uses TRBV6-5 with TRBJ1-5; 7 bases map to TRBD1. CDR1 is MNHEY, CDR2 SVGAGI, per germline. V lost 4 bases to trimming and J lost 3 bases; unmatched junction nucleotides: 6. The CDR3 covers 15 residues.

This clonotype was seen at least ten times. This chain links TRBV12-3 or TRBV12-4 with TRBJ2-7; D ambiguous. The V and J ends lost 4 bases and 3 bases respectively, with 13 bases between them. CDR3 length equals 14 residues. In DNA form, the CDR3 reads TGTGCCAGCAGTTCCACCCCGACTGACTACGAGCAGTACTTC. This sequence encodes CASSSTPTDYEQYF.

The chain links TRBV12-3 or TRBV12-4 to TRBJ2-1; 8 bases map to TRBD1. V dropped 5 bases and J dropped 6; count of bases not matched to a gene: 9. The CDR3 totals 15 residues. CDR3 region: CASSERTGIANEQFF. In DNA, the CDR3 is TGTGCCAGCAGTGAAAGGACAGGGATCGCCAATGAGCAGTTCTTC.

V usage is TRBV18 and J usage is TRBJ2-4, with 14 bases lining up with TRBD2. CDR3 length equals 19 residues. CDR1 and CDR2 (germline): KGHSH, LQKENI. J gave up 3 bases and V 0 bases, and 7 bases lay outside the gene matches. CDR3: CASSPPGLAGVWGKNIQYF. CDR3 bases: TGTGCCAGCTCACCACCGGGACTAGCGGGAGTTTGGGGCAAAAACATTCAGTACTTC.

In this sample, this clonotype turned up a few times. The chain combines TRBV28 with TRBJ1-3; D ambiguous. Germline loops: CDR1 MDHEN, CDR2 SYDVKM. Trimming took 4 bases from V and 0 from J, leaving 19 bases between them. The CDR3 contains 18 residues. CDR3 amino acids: CASSYILPGSLSGNTIYF. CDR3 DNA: TGTGCCAGCAGTTACATACTCCCGGGATCCCTCTCTGGAAACACCATATATTTT.

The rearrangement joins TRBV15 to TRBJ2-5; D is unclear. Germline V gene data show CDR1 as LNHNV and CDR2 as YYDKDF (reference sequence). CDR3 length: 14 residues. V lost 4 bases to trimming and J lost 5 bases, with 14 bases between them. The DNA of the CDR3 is TGTGCCACCAGCAAGCGTCACGTCGAGGAGACCCAGTACTTC. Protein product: CATSKRHVEETQYF.

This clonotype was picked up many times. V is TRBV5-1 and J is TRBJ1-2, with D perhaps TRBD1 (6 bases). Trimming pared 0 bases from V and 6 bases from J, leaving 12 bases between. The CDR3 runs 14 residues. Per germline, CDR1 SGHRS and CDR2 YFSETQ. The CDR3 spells CASSLAGQIHGYTF. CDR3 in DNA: TGCGCCAGCAGCTTGGCCGGACAGATCCATGGCTACACCTTC.

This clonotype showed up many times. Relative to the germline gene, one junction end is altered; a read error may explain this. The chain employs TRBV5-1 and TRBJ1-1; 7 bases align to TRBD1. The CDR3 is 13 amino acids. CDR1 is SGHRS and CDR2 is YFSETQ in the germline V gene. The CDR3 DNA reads TGTGCCAGCACCAGGACAGGGAACACTGAAGCTTTCTTT. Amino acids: CASTRTGNTEAFF.

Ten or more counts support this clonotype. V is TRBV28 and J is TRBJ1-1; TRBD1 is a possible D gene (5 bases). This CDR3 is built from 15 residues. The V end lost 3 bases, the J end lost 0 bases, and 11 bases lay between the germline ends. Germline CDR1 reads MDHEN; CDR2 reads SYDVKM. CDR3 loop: CASSFLGGVNTEAFF. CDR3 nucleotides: TGTGCCAGCAGTTTTCTGGGAGGGGTGAACACTGAAGCTTTCTTT.

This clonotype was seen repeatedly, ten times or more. The CDR3 nucleotides are TGCAGTGCACCGGACAGACTGAACACTGAAGCTTTCTTT. Translated, it gives CSAPDRLNTEAFF. V usage is TRBV20-1 and J usage is TRBJ1-1, with a possible D match to TRBD1 (6 bases). The CDR3 runs to 13 residues. The V end lost 6 bases, the J end lost 0 bases, and 11 bases lay between the germline ends. Germline V CDR1 and CDR2: DFQATT, SNEGSKA (reference sequence).

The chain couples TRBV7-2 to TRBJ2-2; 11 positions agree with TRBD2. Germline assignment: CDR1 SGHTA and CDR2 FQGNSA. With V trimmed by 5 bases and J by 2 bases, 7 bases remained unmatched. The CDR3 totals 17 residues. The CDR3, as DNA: TGTGCCAGCAGCACCCGAGGGACTAGCGGAAACACCGGGGAGCTGTTTTTT. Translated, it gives CASSTRGTSGNTGELFF. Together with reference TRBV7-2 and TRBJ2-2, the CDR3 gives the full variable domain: GAGVSQSPSNKVTEKGKDVELRCDPISGHTALYWYRQSLGQGLEFLIYFQGNSAPDKSGLPSDRFSAERTGGSVSTLTIQRTQQEDSAVYLCASSTRGTSGNTGELFFGEGSRLTVL.

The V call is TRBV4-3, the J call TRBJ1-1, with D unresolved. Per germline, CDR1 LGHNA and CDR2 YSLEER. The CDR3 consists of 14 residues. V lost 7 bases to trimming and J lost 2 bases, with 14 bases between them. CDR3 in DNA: TGCGCCAGCACCCCCGCTAAGACTAACACTGAAGCTTTCTTT. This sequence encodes CASTPAKTNTEAFF.

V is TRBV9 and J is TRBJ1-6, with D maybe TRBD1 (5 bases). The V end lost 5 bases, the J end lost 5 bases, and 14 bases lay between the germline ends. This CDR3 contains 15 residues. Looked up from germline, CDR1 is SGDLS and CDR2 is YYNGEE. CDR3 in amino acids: CASRTGPFNNSPLHF. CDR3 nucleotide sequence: TGTGCCAGCAGGACGGGGCCTTTTAATAATTCACCCCTCCACTTT.

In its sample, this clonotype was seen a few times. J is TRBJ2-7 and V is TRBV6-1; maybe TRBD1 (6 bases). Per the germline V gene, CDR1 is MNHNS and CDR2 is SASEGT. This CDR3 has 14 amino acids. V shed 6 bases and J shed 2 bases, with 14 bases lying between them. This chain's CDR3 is CASSSTGFTYEQYF. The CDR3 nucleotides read TGTGCCAGCAGCTCAACAGGGTTCACCTACGAGCAGTACTTC.

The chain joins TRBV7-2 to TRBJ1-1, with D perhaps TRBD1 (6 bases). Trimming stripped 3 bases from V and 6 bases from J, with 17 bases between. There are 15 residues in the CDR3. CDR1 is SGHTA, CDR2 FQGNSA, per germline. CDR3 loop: CASSFGGQGSAEAFF. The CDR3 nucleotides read TGTGCCAGCAGCTTCGGTGGCCAGGGGTCCGCTGAAGCTTTCTTT.

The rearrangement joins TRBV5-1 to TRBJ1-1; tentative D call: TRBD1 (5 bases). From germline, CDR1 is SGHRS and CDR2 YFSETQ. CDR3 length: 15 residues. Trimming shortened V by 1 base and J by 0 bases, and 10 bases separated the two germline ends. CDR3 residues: CASSLKGPLNTEAFF. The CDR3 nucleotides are TGCGCCAGCAGCTTGAAGGGGCCGCTGAACACTGAAGCTTTCTTT. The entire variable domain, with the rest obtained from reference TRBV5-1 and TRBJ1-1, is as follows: KAGVTQTPRYLIKTRGQQVTLSCSPISGHRSVSWYQQTPGQGLQFLFEYFSETQRNKGNFPGRFSGRQFSNSRSEMNVSTLELGDSALYLCASSLKGPLNTEAFFGQGTRLTVV.

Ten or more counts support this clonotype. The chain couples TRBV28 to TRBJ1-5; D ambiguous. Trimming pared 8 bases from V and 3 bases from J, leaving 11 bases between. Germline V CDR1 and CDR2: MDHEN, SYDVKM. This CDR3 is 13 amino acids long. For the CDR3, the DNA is TGTGCCAGCTTGAGGCAGGCCAATCAGCCCCAGCATTTT. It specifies CASLRQANQPQHF. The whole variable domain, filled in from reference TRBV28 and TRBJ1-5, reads DVKVTQSSRYLVKRTGEKVFLECVQDMDHENMFWYRQDPGLGLRLIYFSYDVKMKEKGDIPEGYSVSREKKERFSLILESASTNQTSMYLCASLRQANQPQHFGDGTRLSIL.

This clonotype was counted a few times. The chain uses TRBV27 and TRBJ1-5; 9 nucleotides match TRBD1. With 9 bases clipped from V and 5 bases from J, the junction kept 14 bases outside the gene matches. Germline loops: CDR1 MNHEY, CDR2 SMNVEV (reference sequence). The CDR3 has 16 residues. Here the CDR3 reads CARQLRDRVLDQPQHF. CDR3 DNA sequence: TGTGCCAGACAACTACGGGACAGGGTTTTGGATCAGCCCCAGCATTTT.

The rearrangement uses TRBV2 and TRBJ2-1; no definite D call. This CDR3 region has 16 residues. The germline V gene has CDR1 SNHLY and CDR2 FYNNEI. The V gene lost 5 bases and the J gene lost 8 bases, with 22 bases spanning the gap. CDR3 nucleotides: TGTGCCAGCAGTCAATCTCTCAGCAGGAGAAGCGATGAGCAGTTCTTC. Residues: CASSQSLSRRSDEQFF.

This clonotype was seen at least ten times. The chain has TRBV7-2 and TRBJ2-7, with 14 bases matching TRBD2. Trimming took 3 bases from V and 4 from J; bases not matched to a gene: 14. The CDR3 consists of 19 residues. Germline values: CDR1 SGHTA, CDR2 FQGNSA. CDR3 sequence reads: CASSFGSTSGRASTYEQYF. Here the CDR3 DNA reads TGTGCCAGCAGCTTCGGGTCGACTAGCGGGAGGGCGTCGACTTACGAGCAGTACTTC.

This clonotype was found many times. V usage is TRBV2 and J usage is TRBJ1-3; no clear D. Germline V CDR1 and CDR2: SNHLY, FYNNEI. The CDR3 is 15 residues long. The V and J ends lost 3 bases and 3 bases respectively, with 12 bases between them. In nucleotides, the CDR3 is TGTGCCAGCAGTGAGAATGCGGGTTTTGGAAACACCATATATTTT. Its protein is CASSENAGFGNTIYF. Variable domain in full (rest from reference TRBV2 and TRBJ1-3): EPEVTQTPSHQVTQMGQEVILRCVPISNHLYFYWYRQILGQKVEFLVSFYNNEISEKSEIFDDQFSVERPDGSNFTLKIRSTKLEDSAMYFCASSENAGFGNTIYFGEGSWLTVV.